This is a list of T cell receptor beta chains from one sample in a study of cytomegalovirus exposure and HLA in healthy donors. Assay used: immunoSEQ multiplex PCR; TCRdb lists only in-frame clones, some missing. Of 150,000 or so clones in the sample, roughly 75% were seen once. The sequencing sample was made of PBMCs. These receptors were taken from a female donor in good health and CMV-seronegative. Each CDR3 is given with its conserved first and last residue. A D gene is named only where the DNA matches it firmly. Only part of the rows carry a size: once, few, many, or a class if the clone is expanded.

V gene	J gene	clone size	D gene	CDR3 protein	CDR3 DNA
TRBV4-1	TRBJ2-3	NA	TRBD2	CASSKAGGPNTDTQYF	TGCGCCAGCAGCAAAGCGGGGGGTCCTAACACAGATACGCAGTATTTT
TRBV6-4	TRBJ1-2	NA	NA	CASSDGTGGYGYTF	TGTGCCAGCAGTGACGGTACAGGTGGCTATGGCTACACCTTC
TRBV27	TRBJ1-6	NA	TRBD1	CASSPPRTGISSYNSPLHF	TGTGCCAGCAGCCCCCCCCGGACAGGGATTAGCTCCTATAATTCACCCCTCCACTTT
TRBV7-9	TRBJ2-5	NA	TRBD2	CASSDNLAGETQYF	TGTGCCAGCAGCGACAACCTAGCGGGGGAGACCCAGTACTTC
TRBV9	TRBJ1-2	few	NA	CASSVGADGYTF	TGTGCCAGCAGCGTAGGTGCAGATGGCTACACCTTC
TRBV6-5	TRBJ2-7	NA	NA	CASSYSARWAFHEQYF	TGTGCCAGCAGTTACTCGGCCAGATGGGCGTTCCACGAGCAGTACTTC
TRBV7-2	TRBJ1-2	NA	TRBD1	CASSLGQGAGYTF	TGTGCCAGCAGCTTAGGGCAGGGGGCTGGCTACACCTTC
TRBV4-3	TRBJ1-1	NA	TRBD1	CASSQTGKTEAFF	TGCGCCAGCAGCCAGACAGGGAAAACTGAAGCTTTCTTT
TRBV11-2	TRBJ1-6	NA	NA	CASSPFGGSPLHF	TGTGCCAGCAGCCCCTTCGGCGGTTCACCCCTCCACTTT
TRBV18	TRBJ2-2	NA	TRBD2	CASSWTRNTGELFF	TGTGCCAGCTCGTGGACTAGGAACACCGGGGAGCTGTTTTTT
TRBV4-1	TRBJ1-6	NA	TRBD1	CASSLGQGYNSPLHF	TGCGCCAGCAGTCTCGGACAGGGCTATAATTCACCCCTCCACTTT
TRBV5-4	TRBJ1-2	NA	NA	CASSLDIYGYTF	TGTGCCAGCAGCTTGGATATCTATGGCTACACCTTC
TRBV28	TRBJ2-7	NA	TRBD2	CASSPTSGPNYEQYF	TGTGCCAGCAGCCCGACTAGCGGTCCTAACTACGAGCAGTACTTC
TRBV14	TRBJ2-5	NA	TRBD2	CASSHQSGLAGAETQYF	TGTGCCAGCAGCCATCAGAGCGGACTAGCGGGAGCGGAGACCCAGTACTTC
TRBV5-1	TRBJ1-4	NA	NA	CASSLADRTNEKLFF	TGCGCCAGCAGCTTGGCCGACAGAACCAATGAAAAACTGTTTTTT
TRBV12-5	TRBJ1-5	NA	TRBD1	CATTIQMTGNWSQPQHF	TGTGCTACTACGATCCAGATGACAGGGAATTGGAGTCAGCCCCAGCATTTT
TRBV7-9	TRBJ1-1	NA	NA	CASSSNLGVITEAFF	TGTGCCAGCAGCTCGAATTTAGGGGTGATCACGGAGGCTTTCTTT
TRBV5-4	TRBJ2-5	NA	TRBD2	CASSTGTSANRGTQYF	TGTGCCAGCAGCACCGGGACTAGCGCCAACCGGGGGACCCAGTACTTC
TRBV27	TRBJ2-2	few	NA	CASREDRYTGELFF	TGTGCCAGCAGGGAGGACAGATACACCGGGGAGCTGTTTTTT
TRBV10-2	TRBJ2-7	once	NA	CASSESKIYEQYF	TGCGCCAGCAGTGAGTCGAAAATCTACGAGCAGTACTTC
TRBV28	TRBJ2-5	NA	TRBD1	CASSRAGGRETQYF	TGTGCCAGCAGTCGAGCAGGGGGCCGAGAGACCCAGTACTTC
TRBV6-6	TRBJ1-4	few	NA	CASSSPQGTPLGKLFF	TGTGCCAGCAGTTCCCCGCAGGGGACCCCCCTGGGGAAACTGTTTTTT
TRBV28	TRBJ1-5	few	NA	CASSLVGRQPQHF	TGTGCCAGCAGTTTGGTTGGCCGCCAGCCCCAGCATTTT
TRBV11-2	TRBJ1-1	NA	NA	CASSPRLANTEAFF	TGTGCCAGCAGCCCGCGGCTAGCGAACACTGAAGCTTTCTTT
TRBV7-2	TRBJ2-6	NA	NA	CASSFKRDRSSGANVLTF	TGTGCCAGCAGCTTTAAGCGGGACAGGTCCTCTGGGGCCAACGTCCTGACTTTC
TRBV7-8	TRBJ1-2	NA	NA	CASSLGGRGYTF	TGTGCCAGCAGCTTGGGAGGGCGGGGCTACACCTTC
TRBV19	TRBJ1-2	NA	NA	CASSIMGGEGYGYTF	TGTGCCAGTAGTATAATGGGGGGTGAGGGGTATGGCTACACCTTC
TRBV5-1	TRBJ2-3	NA	NA	CASSPIGTDTRYF	TGCGCCAGCAGCCCCATCGGCACAGATACGCGGTATTTT
TRBV7-9	TRBJ2-7	few	TRBD2	CASSLGGTGGYEQYF	TGTGCCAGCAGCTTAGGGGGCACGGGAGGGTACGAGCAGTACTTC
TRBV11-2	TRBJ2-1	few	NA	CASSLVVYNEQFF	TGTGCCAGCAGCTTAGTAGTGTACAATGAGCAGTTCTTC
TRBV5-1	TRBJ1-2	NA	NA	CASSFTRGSRGYTF	TGCGCCAGCAGCTTTACCAGGGGATCGAGGGGCTACACCTTC
TRBV7-2	TRBJ2-7	NA	TRBD1	CASSERQGYEQYF	TGTGCCAGCAGCGAGAGACAGGGTTACGAGCAGTACTTC
TRBV11-3	TRBJ2-3	NA	NA	CASSLGMGSSTDTQYF	TGTGCCAGCAGCTTAGGAATGGGCAGCAGCACAGATACGCAGTATTTT
TRBV4-3	TRBJ1-2	NA	TRBD1	CASSRGGTGYGYTF	TGCGCCAGCAGCCGGGGGGGGACAGGCTATGGCTACACCTTC
TRBV4-1	TRBJ1-2	few	NA	CASSLVQGNYGYTF	TGCGCCAGCAGCCTCGTCCAGGGCAACTATGGCTACACCTTC
TRBV28	TRBJ2-4	NA	TRBD2	CASSPGTTKYF	TGTGCCAGCAGTCCCGGGACTACTAAGTACTTC